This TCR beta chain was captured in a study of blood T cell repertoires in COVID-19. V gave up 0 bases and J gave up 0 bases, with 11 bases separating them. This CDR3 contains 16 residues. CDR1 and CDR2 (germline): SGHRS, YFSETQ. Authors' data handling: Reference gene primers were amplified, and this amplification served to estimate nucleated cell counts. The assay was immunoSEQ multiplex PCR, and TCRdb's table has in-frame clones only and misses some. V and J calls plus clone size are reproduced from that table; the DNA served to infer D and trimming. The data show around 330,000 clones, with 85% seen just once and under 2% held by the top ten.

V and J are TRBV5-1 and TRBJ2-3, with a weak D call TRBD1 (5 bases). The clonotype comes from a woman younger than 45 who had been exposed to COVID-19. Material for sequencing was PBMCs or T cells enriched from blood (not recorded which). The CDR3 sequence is CASSLDPGHSTDTQYF. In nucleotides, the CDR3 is TGCGCCAGCAGCTTGGATCCAGGACATAGCACAGATACGCAGTATTTT.